This T cell receptor (beta chain) was retrieved from a study of OX40 agonist ivuxolimab in advanced cancers. Study-wide background: Patients received ivuxolimab, an intravenous treatment, every 2 weeks at 0.01 to 10 mg/kg. Study observations and caveats: Fewer expanded clones were found on average in CD4+ than in CD8+ T cells.

The germline V and J ends were trimmed by 0 bases and 6 bases, with 11 bases remaining between them. There are 13 residues in the CDR3. CDR1 is SQVTM and CDR2 is ANQGSEA in the germline V gene. As to this clone: Its antigen is currently unknown.

Assay: immunoSEQ multiplex PCR; the TCRdb copy retains only in-frame clones and omits some. The sample lists roughly 79,000 clones, roughly 84% occurring once. The clonotype originates from an adult with an advanced solid tumor such as melanoma, head and neck, liver or kidney cancer. The input for sequencing was CD4+ or CD8+ T cells sorted from blood, taken in a trial of the OX40 agonist ivuxolimab. This chain uses TRBV29-1 with TRBJ1-1; D is possibly TRBD1 (6 bases). CDR3 region: CSVEEAGGSEAFF. The CDR3 coding sequence is TGCAGCGTTGAAGAAGCGGGGGGCTCTGAAGCTTTCTTT.